This record covers a single TCR beta chain. In this sample, this clone turned up a few times. Its specific antigen is unknown. Per-nucleotide qualities are absent, and no much larger clonotype sits a single base away. The entire isolated RNA was reverse transcribed using the High Capacity cDNA Reverse Transcription Kit, and thus expressed TCRB transcripts were sequenced. Deep immunoSEQ sequencing was applied to naive, central memory and regulatory T cell samples, giving an average of about 3.57 million total reads per sample. Sorted cells were lysed in RLT buffer and RNA was extracted with DNase-treated RNeasy Micro or Mini kits, depending on cell number. Each cell subset was processed on its own to prevent cross-contamination, while patient and healthy donor samples were processed together. Using the immunoSEQ multiplex PCR, TCRB sequences were amplified from cDNA into 87-bp fragments spanning the CDR3 region. Sequencing of the amplicons was performed on the Illumina HiSeq platform. The authors' pipeline ran thus. Synthetic template baselines were used to correct PCR bias computationally, reads within Hamming distance 2 were collapsed, and singletons that could not be merged were discarded. Reads were aligned to IMGT to assign V, D and J genes, CDR3 length, and insertions or deletions at six rearrangement sites. Within each subset, clonotype counts were normalized to sorted cell number, after which true diversity and Gini coefficients were computed with the tcR R package. The overlap coefficient, calculated on TCRB nucleotide sequences, was used to quantify repertoire sharing. TCRdb took this table from immuneACCESS and kept in-frame rearrangements with V and J called. Such tables lack part of the clones; where checked against another copy, unresolved V genes explain under half of the gap, and the rest is unexplained. V and J calls and clone size are given by that table; D and trimming were obtained from the DNA. The sample table holds 300,000 to 400,000 clones, of which 8% were seen once. The ten top clones hold approximately 0.47% of the sample.

This sample stems from a study of beta chain features in type 1 diabetes (dated by TCRdb to 2016 to 2018). About the study as a whole: No differences in mean age, gender distribution, total cell number or subset yield were found between patients and healthy donors. A total of 100 million to 140 million sorted cells were examined across all samples, and the number of cells per subset was strongly correlated with RNA yield. The study compared the TCRB repertoires of sorted circulating CD4+ T cell subsets in recently diagnosed type 1 diabetes patients with those in matched healthy donors. Whereas all 30 or so donors provided naive and central memory subsets, regulatory and stem cell-like memory subsets were isolated from just 8 patients and about 8 healthy donors. What the authors observed across the whole study: Only small numbers of individuals were included in the HLA sub-analyses, which left unresolved whether HLA type had any influence on TCRB rearrangement. A moderate but significant shortening of TCRB CDR3 length was observed in type 1 diabetes patients in all four CD4+ subsets. Naive, central memory and regulatory TCRB repertoires appeared to be more alike among patients than among healthy donors. Because cDNA was sequenced instead of genomic DNA, highly expressing activated cells could be over-represented, though the groups showed no difference in activation or CD3 levels. At VDJ recombination sites, type 1 diabetes patients had fewer insertions and more deleted nucleotides, which implies abnormalities in thymic rearrangement. PCR may preferentially amplify shorter templates, but because patient and control samples were amplified and corrected together, any resulting skew would affect both groups equally.

A single peripheral blood draw of 95 to 150 mL on average was collected from each donor into heparinised tubes. Naive, central memory, regulatory and stem cell-like memory CD4+ T cells were sorted on a BD FACSAria II using a panel including CD45RO, CCR7, CD25, CD127, CD95 and CD27. All sorted populations exceeded 95% purity. PBMCs were isolated immediately by Lymphoprep density gradient centrifugation and stained directly without culture. So that batch effects would be minimized, each experiment stained and sorted samples in pairs, pairing one healthy donor with one patient. The germline V gene (reference sequence) specifies MNHNY as CDR1 and SVGAGI as CDR2. The germline ends are 19 bases apart after V is trimmed by 5 bases and J by 6 bases. The CDR3 has 16 amino acids, counting the end cysteine and phenylalanine. Kept here is only the CDR3 DNA, which spans 48 bases and is read in frame from base 1.

This chain is built from TRBV6-6 and TRBJ2-2, with an unclear D gene assignment. Sequenced material: central memory CD4+ T cells from blood. The sequence was obtained from a woman between 18 and 30 years old in good health. The CDR3 reads as follows: CASSVPSILVPGELFF. In nucleotides, the sequence is TGTGCCAGCAGTGTCCCTAGTATATTGGTGCCCGGGGAGCTGTTTTTT.